This T cell receptor beta chain was sequenced during a study of cytomegalovirus exposure and HLA in healthy donors. Study background: Most donors, roughly 77% of roughly 400 genotyped, fell in the Caucasian-associated ancestry cluster. Study observations and caveats: Associated with cytomegalovirus, according to the listing, were about 160 TCR beta chains. Accurate prediction of HLA-A and HLA-B alleles (for most subjects) was reportedly achieved from TCR beta sequences.

The PCR contained 60 Vbeta and 13 Jbeta primers. Produced via immunoSEQ multiplex PCR; TCRdb's table is partial and in-frame only. The data contain around 99,000 clones, roughly two thirds of them seen just once; the ten biggest clones take up under 9.5%. Germline CDR1 SGHDN, CDR2 FVKESK. The CDR3 is made up of 16 amino acids. V was clipped by 3 bases and J by 3 bases, with 14 bases between them. On this clone itself: The antigen is undetermined.

V gene TRBV14 combines with J gene TRBJ1-4; possibly TRBD1 for D (5 bases). This TCR was sampled from a man aged 35-49 years in good health and CMV-seronegative. Sequences were obtained from PBMCs. The CDR3 DNA is TGTGCCAGCAGCCAGGACGGGGGGGTCGCTAATGAAAAACTGTTTTTT. Protein: CASSQDGGVANEKLFF.